A selection of T cell receptor beta chains follows, all from one sample in a study of blood T cells in healthy people across ages. TCRdb processed the 5' RACE reads anew with MiXCR; each CDR3 protein has one entry. The table has around 1,500,000 distinct CDR3 sequences, 42% seen once. The sample was blood. The receptors stem from a young woman in good health. CDR3s include the opening cysteine and the closing phenylalanine or tryptophan. A D gene is named only where the DNA matches it firmly. Size is omitted from some rows. Given values are once, few, many or a class for expanded clones.

>TRBV27|TRBJ2-7|few|TRBD2
CASNPGLAGPNYEQYF
TGTGCCAGCAATCCGGGACTAGCGGGTCCGAACTACGAGCAGTACTTC
>TRBV20-1|TRBJ2-1|-|-
CSAPLRNNEQFF
TGCAGTGCTCCCCTGCGGAACAATGAGCAGTTCTTC
>TRBV6-5|TRBJ2-1|-|-
CASSYNPGASYNEQFF
TGTGCCAGCAGTTATAACCCAGGGGCTTCCTACAATGAGCAGTTCTTC
>TRBV4-1|TRBJ2-7|few|-
CASSRVTEGGEQYF
TGCGCCAGCAGCCGCGTGACAGAGGGGGGCGAGCAGTACTTC
>TRBV6-6|TRBJ1-2|few|-
CASSYVSQVMRGYTF
TGTGCCAGCAGTTACGTGTCACAGGTGATGCGTGGCTACACCTTC
>TRBV28|TRBJ2-4|few|-
CASSLTLSRLGQYF
TGTGCCAGCAGTTTAACCTTGTCTAGGCTGGGGCAGTACTTC
>TRBV6-6|TRBJ1-2|many|TRBD1
CASSYDPGTGGVGYTF
TGTGCCAGCAGTTATGACCCCGGGACAGGGGGAGTTGGCTACACCTTC
>TRBV6-1|TRBJ1-5|-|-
CASHGKGQPQHF
TGTGCCAGCCACGGAAAGGGCCAGCCCCAGCATTTT
>TRBV20-1|TRBJ2-1|-|-
CSAPGLPYKEQFF
TGCAGTGCACCGGGACTCCCGTACAAGGAGCAGTTCTTC
>TRBV9|TRBJ2-3|-|TRBD2
CASSASGAGGVDTQYF
TGTGCCAGCAGCGCCTCCGGGGCGGGAGGGGTAGATACGCAGTATTTT
>TRBV27|TRBJ1-2|-|TRBD1
CASSHRGNGYTF
TGTGCCAGCAGCCACAGGGGGAATGGCTACACCTTC
>TRBV5-1|TRBJ2-5|few|-
CASSLLGRTRQETQYF
TGCGCCAGCAGCTTGTTAGGTAGGACCCGTCAAGAGACCCAGTACTTC
>TRBV2|TRBJ2-5|few|TRBD2
CASSGTSGEETQYF
TGTGCCAGCAGTGGGACTAGCGGGGAGGAGACCCAGTACTTC
>TRBV10-3|TRBJ2-7|-|TRBD2
CAIRAGTSGGSVTYEQYF
TGTGCCATCCGGGCCGGGACTAGCGGGGGCTCCGTTACCTACGAGCAGTACTTC
>TRBV7-2|TRBJ1-2|few|TRBD1
CASSSGQGVGGYTF
TGTGCCAGCAGCTCCGGACAGGGGGTTGGGGGCTACACCTTC
>TRBV12-5|TRBJ2-3|-|TRBD1
CASGLGQGSTDTQYF
TGTGCTAGTGGTTTGGGACAGGGAAGCACAGATACGCAGTATTTT
>TRBV29-1|TRBJ2-3|-|-
CSFLGGADTQYF
TGCAGCTTTCTGGGCGGCGCAGATACGCAGTATTTT
>TRBV20-1|TRBJ1-2|-|-
CSATVPGRITTNYGYTF
TGCAGTGCTACCGTCCCGGGACGGATAACAACTAACTATGGCTACACCTTC
>TRBV12-3/TRBV12-4|TRBJ1-5|-|-
CASTTRGGYSNQPQHF
TGTGCCAGCACCACCCGGGGAGGGTATAGCAATCAGCCCCAGCATTTT
>TRBV20-1|TRBJ1-4|-|-
CSARATNEKLFF
TGCAGTGCACGGGCAACTAATGAAAAACTGTTTTTT
>TRBV15|TRBJ2-5|-|-
CATSKSSSSAETQYF
TGTGCCACCAGCAAGTCTTCCTCGTCAGCAGAGACCCAGTACTTC
>TRBV25-1|TRBJ2-3|-|TRBD2
CASSHSGIGTDTQYF
TGTGCCAGCAGTCATAGCGGGATTGGCACAGATACGCAGTATTTT
>TRBV25-1|TRBJ1-2|few|-
CASSRVGYGYTF
TGTGCCAGCAGCAGGGTCGGCTATGGCTACACCTTC
>TRBV4-2|TRBJ2-7|-|-
CASSPTAPPGYEQYF
TGTGCCAGCAGCCCAACAGCCCCTCCGGGCTACGAGCAGTACTTC